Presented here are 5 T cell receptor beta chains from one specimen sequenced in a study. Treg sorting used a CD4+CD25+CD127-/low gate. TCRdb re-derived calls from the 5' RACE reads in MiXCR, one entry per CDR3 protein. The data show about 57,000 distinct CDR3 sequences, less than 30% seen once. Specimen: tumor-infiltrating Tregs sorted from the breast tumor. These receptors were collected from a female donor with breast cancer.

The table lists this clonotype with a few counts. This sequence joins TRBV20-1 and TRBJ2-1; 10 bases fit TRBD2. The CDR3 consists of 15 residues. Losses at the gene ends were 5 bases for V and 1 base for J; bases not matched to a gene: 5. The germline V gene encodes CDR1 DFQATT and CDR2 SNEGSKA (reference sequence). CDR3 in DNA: TGCAGTGCTCCCAGCGGGGGGGGGTCCTACAATGAGCAGTTCTTC. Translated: CSAPSGGGSYNEQFF.

This chain's CDR3 is CASSQEGGSSYNEQFF. CDR3 nucleotide sequence: TGTGCCAGCAGCCAAGAGGGGGGCTCCTCCTACAATGAGCAGTTCTTC. The V and J genes are TRBV4-2 and TRBJ2-1, with D possibly called TRBD1 or TRBD2 (6 bases each). Germline values: CDR1 LGHNA, CDR2 YNFKEQ. The CDR3 is 16 amino acids. V was clipped by 0 bases and J by 0 bases, with 9 bases between them.

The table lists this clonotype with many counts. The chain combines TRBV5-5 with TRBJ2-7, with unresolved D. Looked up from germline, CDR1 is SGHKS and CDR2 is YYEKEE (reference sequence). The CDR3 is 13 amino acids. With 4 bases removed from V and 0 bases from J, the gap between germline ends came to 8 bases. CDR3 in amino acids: CASSAHVSYEQYF. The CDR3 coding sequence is TGTGCCAGCAGCGCGCATGTCTCCTACGAGCAGTACTTC.

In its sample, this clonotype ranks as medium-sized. The CDR3 DNA follows: TGTGCCAGCACCGATCCGGGACAGCTAATGAACACTGAAGCTTTCTTT. Translated, it gives CASTDPGQLMNTEAFF. The chain recombines TRBV12-3 or TRBV12-4 with TRBJ1-1, with TRBD1 identical over 7 bases. Germline trimming cut 7 bases from V and 0 bases from J; bases unmatched to any gene: 11. The CDR3 runs to 16 residues.

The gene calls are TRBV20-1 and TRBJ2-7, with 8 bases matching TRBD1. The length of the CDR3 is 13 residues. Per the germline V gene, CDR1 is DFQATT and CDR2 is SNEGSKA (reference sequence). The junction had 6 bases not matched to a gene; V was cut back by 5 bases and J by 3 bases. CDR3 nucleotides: TGCAGTGCTTACGCCGGGACAGGCTACGAGCAGTACTTC. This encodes CSAYAGTGYEQYF.